The 10 T cell receptor beta chains presented below share a single source sample, sequenced in a study of CD8+ T cells in alopecia areata. Extracted RNA was reverse transcribed, and the resulting cDNA served as sequencing template. The protocol was immunoSEQ multiplex PCR, while the TCRdb copy is restricted to in-frame clones and leaves out a portion. The sample records about 76,000 clones, 25% to 35% being singletons. The treatment is: oral pan-JAK inhibitor, 5-10 mg twice daily. The specimen was CD8+ T cells sorted from blood, collected at week 4, from a patient treated with tofacitinib. The receptors here all came from a human donor with alopecia areata.

This clone came up a few times. This chain connects TRBV27 to TRBJ1-1; possibly TRBD1 for D (5 bases). The CDR3 consists of 14 residues. V was pared by 6 bases and J by 5 bases, with 16 bases between. Germline V gene data show CDR1 as MNHEY and CDR2 as SMNVEV (reference sequence). The CDR3 DNA reads TGTGCCAGCAGGGACCGCGGGGCTGGGACTGAAGCTTTCTTT. This sequence encodes CASRDRGAGTEAFF.

There are a few counts of this clone. The rearrangement uses TRBV28 and TRBJ2-6; 7 positions match TRBD1. Germline V gives CDR1 MDHEN, CDR2 SYDVKM. This CDR3 has 17 residues. V dropped 6 bases and J dropped 0; count of bases not matched to a gene: 8. The CDR3 here is CASRTRDSPSGANVLTF. The CDR3 DNA is TGTGCCAGCAGAACCAGGGACAGTCCCTCTGGGGCCAACGTCCTGACTTTC.

This clone was observed a handful of times. The chain uses TRBV7-2 and TRBJ2-2; 7 bases map to TRBD2. The germline V gene has CDR1 SGHTA and CDR2 FQGNSA. The trim removed 4 bases at V and 1 base at J, leaving 6 bases unmatched. The CDR3 loop spans 16 amino acids. CDR3 protein: CASSSRPGGNTGELFF. DNA for the CDR3: TGTGCCAGCAGCTCTCGCCCGGGGGGGAACACCGGGGAGCTGTTTTTT.

The J gene is TRBJ2-5, the V gene TRBV30; D unclear. V lost 3 bases to trimming and J lost 5 bases, with 16 bases between them. Germline values: CDR1 GTSNPN, CDR2 SVGIG (reference sequence). There are 14 residues in the CDR3. Written as DNA, the CDR3 is TGTGCCTGGAGAGCCCTCGCGGTGGGGGAGACCCAGTACTTC. Translating gives CAWRALAVGETQYF.

V and J are TRBV27 and TRBJ2-1; 11 nucleotides match TRBD2. This CDR3 has 15 residues. Germline V gene sequence: CDR1 MNHEY, CDR2 SMNVEV (reference sequence). After removal of 3 bases from V and 4 bases from J, the junction contained 2 bases not matched to a gene. CDR3 nucleotides: TGTGCCAGCAGTTTCGGGACTAGCGGATACAATGAGCAGTTCTTC. As protein: CASSFGTSGYNEQFF.

This clone has only a few counts. The CDR3 protein is CASSSSGPEQFF. CDR3 bases: TGTGCCAGCAGTTCCAGCGGGCCTGAGCAGTTCTTC. This chain connects TRBV6-5 to TRBJ2-1; perhaps TRBD2 as D (6 bases). The germline V and J ends were trimmed by 4 bases and 9 bases, with 10 bases remaining between them. The CDR3 extends over 12 amino acids. The germline CDR1 and CDR2 sequences are MNHEY and SVGAGI.

Only a few counts were recorded for this clone. Other DNA sequences within the sample encode an identical CDR3. The chain links TRBV29-1 to TRBJ2-5; D not certain. This CDR3 region has 10 residues. Germline V gives CDR1 SQVTM, CDR2 ANQGSEA. V lost 6 bases, J lost 2 bases, and 4 bases lay in between. CDR3 nucleotide sequence: TGCAGCGTCCCACAAGAGACCCAGTACTTC. Its translation: CSVPQETQYF.

This clone came up a few times. V is TRBV6-5 and J is TRBJ2-2; TRBD2 matches 7 bases. The J segment lost 3 bases and the V segment lost 6 bases, leaving 7 bases of the junction unmatched. Per the germline V gene, CDR1 is MNHEY and CDR2 is SVGAGI. This CDR3 is built from 15 residues. CDR3: CASRDLAEDTGELFF. The CDR3, as DNA: TGTGCCAGCAGGGACCTAGCGGAGGACACCGGGGAGCTGTTTTTT.

V is TRBV7-8 and J is TRBJ1-1, with 7 bases fitting TRBD1. The germline CDR1 and CDR2 sequences are SGHVS and FQNEAQ. The CDR3 covers 14 residues. The junction had 10 bases not matched to a gene; V was cut back by 4 bases and J by 8 bases. The CDR3, as DNA: TGTGCCAGCAGCTCGCGACAGGGACGCTTCGAAGCTTTCTTT. Translation: CASSSRQGRFEAFF.

The J gene is TRBJ2-7, the V gene TRBV7-9; unclear D gene. V shed 1 base and J shed 3 bases, with 10 bases lying between them. This CDR3 contains 14 residues. Germline V gene lookup returns CDR1 SEHNR and CDR2 FQNEAQ (reference sequence). CDR3 DNA sequence: TGTGCCAGCAGCTTAGAAGGGCGACACTACGAGCAGTACTTC. Amino acid sequence: CASSLEGRHYEQYF.